A selection of T cell receptor beta chains follows, all from one sample in a study of T-cell reconstitution after alpha-beta-depleted transplantation in children. TCRdb called the PCR reads again in MiXCR, with one record for every CDR3 protein. The sample has 700,000 or so distinct CDR3 sequences; about 12% are singletons. The material sequenced was PBMCs, taken before TCRalphabeta/CD19-depleted stem cell transplant. These TCRs come from a girl aged 2 to 9 with congenital amegakaryocytic thrombocytopenia, due to receive a stem cell transplant. Each CDR3 is given with its conserved first and last residue. The order of the fields is J gene, D gene, V gene, clone size, CDR3 DNA, CDR3 protein. The D gene is left open where the match is weak. The size of a clone is reported for some rows only, either as once, few or many, or as a class for expanded clones.

TRBJ1-4 - TRBV20-1 many TGCAGTGCTAGGGCTTACAGGGATTACGAAAAACTGTTTTTT CSARAYRDYEKLFF
TRBJ1-2 - TRBV29-1 - TGCAGCGTTTGGGGCGAGTTACTCGGCTACACCTTC CSVWGELLGYTF
TRBJ2-1 - TRBV20-1 many TGCAGTGCAACAAAAGGACTCTTCAATGAGCAGTTCTTC CSATKGLFNEQFF
TRBJ2-7 TRBD1 TRBV25-1 - TGTGCCAGCAGTGAATATGGAGGGGGACAGGCCTACGAGCAGTACTTC CASSEYGGGQAYEQYF
TRBJ2-1 TRBD1 TRBV5-1 many TGCGCCAGCAGCTTGTATAGGACAGGGGACAATGAGCAGTTCTTC CASSLYRTGDNEQFF
TRBJ1-1 - TRBV24-1 many TGTGCCACCAGCCTCCCCGGCCTTGGGACAAACACTGAAGCTTTCTTT CATSLPGLGTNTEAFF
TRBJ2-3 - TRBV10-3 many TGTGCCATCAGTGAGCTTGAGGATACGCAGTATTTT CAISELEDTQYF
TRBJ2-1 TRBD1 TRBV5-1 many TGCGCCAGCAGCCTTGGGGGACAGGGTCCTTACAATGAGCAGTTCTTC CASSLGGQGPYNEQFF
TRBJ2-7 TRBD1 TRBV7-2 few TGTGCCAGCAGCTGGAGGACAGGGGGGGACGAGCAGTACTTC CASSWRTGGDEQYF
TRBJ1-2 - TRBV12-3/TRBV12-4 few TGTGCCAGCAGTTTTCTACACAGGGTGGATGGCTACACCTTC CASSFLHRVDGYTF
TRBJ2-3 - TRBV20-1 - TGCAGCACTCCCGGGCCTAGCACAGATACGCAGTATTTT CSTPGPSTDTQYF
TRBJ2-3 - TRBV29-1 many TGCAGCGCTAACAAAGACGGCACAGATACGCAGTATTTT CSANKDGTDTQYF
TRBJ2-7 - TRBV12-3/TRBV12-4 many TGTGCCAGCAGTTTGTCCCCCCGGCGAGGAAGCTCCTACGAGCAGTACTTC CASSLSPRRGSSYEQYF
TRBJ2-1 - TRBV28 - TGTGCCAGCAGTTTGTCGGGACCTAATATCCTGCAGTTCTTC CASSLSGPNILQFF
TRBJ2-1 TRBD2 TRBV7-8 - TGTGCCAGCAGCTTATCACTAGCGGGAGGTAATGAGCAGTTCTTC CASSLSLAGGNEQFF
TRBJ2-7 TRBD2 TRBV20-1 many TGCAGTGCTAGAGAACTAGCGGGAGGGCCTATTCCCTACGAGCAGTACTTC CSARELAGGPIPYEQYF
TRBJ2-1 - TRBV10-3 few TGTGCCATCAGTGAGTCGATCGGGGCGAGTGGCGGGATGGGAAATGAGCAGTTCTTC CAISESIGASGGMGNEQFF
TRBJ2-7 - TRBV6-1 - TGTGCCAGCAGTGTACAGGGAGACGAGCAGTACTTC CASSVQGDEQYF
TRBJ2-1 - TRBV11-2 many TGTGCCAGCAGCTTAGGTCGAGGGGTCTTCTTC CASSLGRGVFF
TRBJ1-2 - TRBV6-1 - TGTGCCAGCAGTGGCAGGGTGTATGGCTACACCTTC CASSGRVYGYTF
TRBJ2-5 - TRBV20-1 - TGCAGTGTGTTGGCCGGGGAGACCCAGTACTTC CSVLAGETQYF
TRBJ2-3 - TRBV5-1 many TGCGCCAGCAGCTACGCAGGGGGAGCGGGAGCCGGAAGCACAGATACGCAGTATTTT CASSYAGGAGAGSTDTQYF
TRBJ2-1 TRBD1 TRBV11-1 few TGTGCCAGCAGCTTATCGGAGACAGGGTACTCCTACAATGAGCAGTTCTTC CASSLSETGYSYNEQFF
TRBJ2-2 - TRBV6-5 - TGTGCCAGCAGTTTACCCCTCGGAGGGCTCAACACCGGGGAGCTGTTTTTT CASSLPLGGLNTGELFF
TRBJ2-3 - TRBV20-1 - TGCAGTGCTCCTCAAAACCGAGCGGGCACAGATACGCAGTATTTT CSAPQNRAGTDTQYF
TRBJ2-1 - TRBV5-1 - TGCGCCAGCAGCTCCTCGGGTTGGCCCTACAATGAGCTTTTCTTC CASSSSGWPYNELFF
TRBJ2-1 TRBD2 TRBV20-1 many TGCAGTGCGACTACTTGGACTAGCTTGGGCAATGAGCAGTTCTTC CSATTWTSLGNEQFF
TRBJ2-3 TRBD2 TRBV30 - TGTGCCTGGAGTATCCGGGAGGGAGCAGATACGCAGTATTTT CAWSIREGADTQYF